The 8 T cell receptor beta chains presented below share a single source sample, sequenced in a study of blood T cells in healthy people across ages. A second PCR, run for about 6 to 12 cycles, used a sample-barcoded 5' primer plus a J-beta primer mix. Via MiXCR, TCRdb re-called the 5' RACE reads, giving one row per CDR3 protein. The sample gives roughly 720,000 distinct CDR3 sequences, about 48% of which show up once; about 42% is in the top ten. The source material was blood. All receptors come from an elderly man in good health.

The rearrangement links TRBV10-3 to TRBJ2-2, with D perhaps TRBD2 (5 bases). Germline V gene sequence: CDR1 ENHRY, CDR2 SYGVKD. The length of the CDR3 is 16 residues. Between the trimmed V and J ends, which lost 4 bases and 6 bases, there was a span of 18 bases. The CDR3 DNA reads as TGTGCCATCAGTGCCCGGGGTACTCTTAGGGCCGGGGAGCTGTTTTTT. Translating it yields CAISARGTLRAGELFF.

This clonotype appeared once. This rearrangement joins TRBV6-1 to TRBJ2-2; D may correspond to TRBD1 or TRBD2 (6 bases each). The CDR3 loop spans 16 amino acids. CDR1 and CDR2 (germline): MNHNS, SASEGT. Trimming cost V 2 bases and J 6 bases, with 16 bases left between them. The CDR3 spells CASSELGGRGAGELFF. The CDR3 DNA reads TGTGCCAGCAGTGAACTCGGGGGCAGGGGAGCCGGGGAGCTGTTTTTT.

This clonotype has ten or more counts. One end of the junction is discordant with germline, which a read error may explain. The V gene is TRBV3-1, the J gene TRBJ1-5; D not certain. Looked up from germline, CDR1 is LGHDT and CDR2 is YNNKEL (reference sequence). The CDR3 extends over 12 amino acids. CDR3 sequence reads: CASSLPNQPQHF. DNA for the CDR3: TGCGCCAGCAGCCTACCTAATCAGCCCCAGCATTTT.

The gene calls are TRBV9 and TRBJ2-7; 13 bases agree with TRBD2. Germline CDR1 is SGDLS and CDR2 is YYNGEE. The CDR3 consists of 17 residues. The ends lost 4 bases at V and 4 bases at J; junction bases unmatched: 11. The CDR3 region has the DNA TGTGCCAGCAGCCGGACTAGCGGGAGAACAGCTGCTTACGAGCAGTACTTC. Protein sequence: CASSRTSGRTAAYEQYF.

The chain couples TRBV25-1 to TRBJ2-6; D might be TRBD1 (5 bases). The CDR3 is made up of 14 amino acids. The germline gives CDR1 MGHDK, CDR2 SYGVNS. The V and J ends lost 5 bases and 4 bases respectively, with 9 bases between them. CDR3 nucleotides: TGTGCCAGCAGTTGTACAGGAGGGGCCAACGTCCTGACTTTC. Its translation is CASSCTGGANVLTF. The variable domain in full, with the rest retrieved from reference TRBV25-1 and TRBJ2-6, is EADIYQTPRYLVIGTGKKITLECSQTMGHDKMYWYQQDPGMELHLIHYSYGVNSTEKGDLSSESTVSRIRTEHFPLTLESARPSHTSQYLCASSCTGGANVLTFGAGSRLTVL.

This clonotype was detected only a few times. The V and J genes are TRBV20-1 and TRBJ2-3, with 10 nucleotides matching TRBD2. From germline, CDR1 is DFQATT and CDR2 SNEGSKA (reference sequence). The CDR3 sequence is 14 residues long. Trimming at V came to 6 bases and at J to 2 bases, leaving 5 bases not matched to a gene. The CDR3 spells CSARGTSVTDTQYF. In DNA, the CDR3 is TGCAGTGCCCGGGGGACTAGCGTCACAGATACGCAGTATTTT.

The chain links TRBV6-5 to TRBJ2-7, with D perhaps TRBD1 or TRBD2 (5 bases each). CDR1 MNHEY and CDR2 SVGAGI come from the germline V gene. The CDR3 is made up of 15 amino acids. With 4 bases removed from V and 3 bases from J, the gap between germline ends came to 16 bases. This chain's CDR3 is CASSLHRDGFYEQYF. CDR3 in DNA: TGTGCCAGCAGTTTACACCGGGACGGGTTCTACGAGCAGTACTTC.

This clonotype was counted a few times. The DNA of the CDR3 is TGTGCCAGCAGCCGTACAACGGGACAGGTCAATCAGCCCCAGCATTTT. Translating it yields CASSRTTGQVNQPQHF. The chain joins TRBV12-3 or TRBV12-4 to TRBJ1-5, with TRBD1 identical over 8 bases. The CDR3 extends over 16 amino acids. V was pared by 6 bases and J by 3 bases, with 10 bases of the junction left unmatched.